This T cell receptor beta chain is from a study of a mutant IDH1 vaccine in newly diagnosed glioma (dated by TCRdb to about 2021). Describing the broader study: Patients were given eight vaccinations, in weeks 1, 3, 5, 7, 11, 15, 19 and 23, which matched visits V03 through V10. Vaccination started 4-6 weeks after radiotherapy alone, or was given together with temozolomide cycles in the groups whose treatment included chemotherapy. The roughly 30 treated patients were around 62% male and around 40% female, with a mean age of about 38 years. Before enrollment, patients had received standard therapy of radiotherapy alone, temozolomide alone, or radiochemotherapy with temozolomide; most received the combination. Peripheral blood samples were drawn at six visits, namely V03 (baseline), V05, V07, V10, V12 and V13. For exploratory analyses, longitudinal TCRB deep sequencing was carried out in 25 treated patients wherever samples were available.

Library prep was done by the immunoSEQ multiplex PCR assay. Following the manufacturer's protocol, the hsTCRB Kit was used to amplify rearranged TCR beta chain sequences. TCRB libraries were sequenced on an Illumina MiSeq. Concerning the study's data processing: Demultiplexing, trimming and gene mapping were performed with the kit vendor's proprietary platform. This is the immuneACCESS table as TCRdb keeps it, with only in-frame sequences that have V and J called. A part of the clones is gone; compared with another copy, unresolved V genes explain less than half, and the rest is unexplained. The V and J calls and clone size come from that table; D and trimming were worked out from the DNA. In all, the sample holds roughly 74,000 clones, and 75% to 90% of those were seen once. The ten largest clones represent 0.75% to 0.95% of the sample. As concerns this clone: Its antigen is still unknown. No base-level quality is on record; no much larger clone is a single base apart.

The sample's time point, from its label and the paper: week 23, last vaccination. Each vaccine dose was 300 ug of a 20-mer mutant IDH1 peptide in Montanide, given subcutaneously with topical imiquimod. Donors had newly diagnosed WHO grade 3 or 4 IDH1-mutant astrocytomas with loss of nuclear ATRX. The samples were drawn from NOA16, a multicentre, single-arm, open-label phase I trial in Germany that tested a mutant IDH1 peptide vaccine in humans for the first time. The DNeasy Blood and Tissue Kit was used to extract genomic DNA from EDTA blood for TCRB sequencing. Reading the germline V gene gives CDR1 SGHDN and CDR2 FVKESK. Germline trimming: 4 bases from V, 7 bases from J; junction bases outside gene matches: 6. The CDR3 goes from the cysteine to the phenylalanine over 14 residues. Only the CDR3 region is kept as DNA, spanning 42 bases read in frame from base 1. General findings and caveats noted by the study authors: Vaccine-induced immune responses across multiple MHC alleles were detected in roughly 94% of patients. The authors stated that sample limitations prevented analyses of patient blood samples from being reproduced. Pseudoprogression appeared unrelated to alterations in the top peripheral T cell clonotypes detected by TCRB sequencing. Selection of PBMC samples for TCRB deep sequencing was based on availability.

The sequences come from PBMCs, collected from a glioma patient whose treatment included an IDH1 peptide vaccine. The chain joins TRBV14 to TRBJ2-1, and 8 junction bases match TRBD1. This receptor was taken from a woman in her forties or fifties with glioma. The CDR3 region: CASSRTGLWNEQFF. The DNA reads TGTGCCAGCAGCCGGACAGGGCTATGGAATGAGCAGTTCTTC.